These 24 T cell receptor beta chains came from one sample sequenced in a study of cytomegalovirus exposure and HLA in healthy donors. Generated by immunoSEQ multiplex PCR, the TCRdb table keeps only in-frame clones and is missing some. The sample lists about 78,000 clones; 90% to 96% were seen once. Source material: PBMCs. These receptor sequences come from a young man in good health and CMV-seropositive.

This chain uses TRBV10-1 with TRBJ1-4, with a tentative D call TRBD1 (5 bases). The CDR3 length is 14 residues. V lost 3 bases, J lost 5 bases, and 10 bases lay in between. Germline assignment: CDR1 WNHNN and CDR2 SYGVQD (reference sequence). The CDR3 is CASSDGGTNEKLFF. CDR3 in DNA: TGCGCCAGCAGTGACGGGGGAACAAATGAAAAACTGTTTTTT.

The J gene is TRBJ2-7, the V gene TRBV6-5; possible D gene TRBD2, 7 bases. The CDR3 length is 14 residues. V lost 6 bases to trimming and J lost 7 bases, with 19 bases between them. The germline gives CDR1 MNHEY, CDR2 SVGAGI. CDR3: CASRSRRGPGEQYF. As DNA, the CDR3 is TGTGCCAGCAGATCAAGGCGGGGGCCGGGGGAGCAGTACTTC.

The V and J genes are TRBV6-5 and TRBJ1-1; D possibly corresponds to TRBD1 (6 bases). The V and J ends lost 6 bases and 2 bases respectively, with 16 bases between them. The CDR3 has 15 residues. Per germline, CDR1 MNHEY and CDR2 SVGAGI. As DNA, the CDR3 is TGTGCCAGCAGGTCCTCTCAGGGGCATAACACTGAAGCTTTCTTT. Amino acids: CASRSSQGHNTEAFF.

CDR3 sequence: CASSRRGRYYNEQFF. CDR3 nucleotide sequence: TGCGCCAGCAGCCGCAGGGGCAGGTACTACAATGAGCAGTTCTTC. The chain carries TRBV10-1 and TRBJ2-1, with D possibly TRBD1 on 6 matching bases. Germline lookup yields CDR1 WNHNN and CDR2 SYGVQD (reference sequence). V gave up 6 bases and J gave up 3 bases, with 15 bases separating them. CDR3 length: 15 amino acids.

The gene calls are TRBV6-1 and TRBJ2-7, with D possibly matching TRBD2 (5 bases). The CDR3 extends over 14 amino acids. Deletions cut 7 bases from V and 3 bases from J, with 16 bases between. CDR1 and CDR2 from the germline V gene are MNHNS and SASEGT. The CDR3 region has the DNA TGTGCCAGCATAACGACACGAGGGCTCTACGAGCAGTACTTC. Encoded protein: CASITTRGLYEQYF.

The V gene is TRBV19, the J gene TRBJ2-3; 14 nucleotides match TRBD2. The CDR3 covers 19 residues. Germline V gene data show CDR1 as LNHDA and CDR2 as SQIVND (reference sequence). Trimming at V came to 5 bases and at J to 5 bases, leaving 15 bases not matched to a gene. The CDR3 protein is CASSPRAKTSGRAGDTQYF. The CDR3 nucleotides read TGTGCCAGTAGTCCAAGGGCCAAGACTAGCGGGAGGGCGGGAGATACGCAGTATTTT.

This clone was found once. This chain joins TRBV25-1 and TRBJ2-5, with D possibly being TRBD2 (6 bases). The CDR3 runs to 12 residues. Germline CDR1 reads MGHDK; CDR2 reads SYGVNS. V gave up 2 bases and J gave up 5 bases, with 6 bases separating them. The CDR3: CASSEGGETQYF. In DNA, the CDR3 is TGTGCCAGCAGTGAAGGAGGGGAGACCCAGTACTTC.

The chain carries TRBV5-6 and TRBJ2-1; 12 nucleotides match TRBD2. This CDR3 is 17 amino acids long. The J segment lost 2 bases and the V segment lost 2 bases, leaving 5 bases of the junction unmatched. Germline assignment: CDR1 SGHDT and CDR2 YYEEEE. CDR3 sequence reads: CASSFKTSGSAYNEQFF. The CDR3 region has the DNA TGTGCCAGCAGCTTTAAGACTAGCGGGAGTGCCTACAATGAGCAGTTCTTC.

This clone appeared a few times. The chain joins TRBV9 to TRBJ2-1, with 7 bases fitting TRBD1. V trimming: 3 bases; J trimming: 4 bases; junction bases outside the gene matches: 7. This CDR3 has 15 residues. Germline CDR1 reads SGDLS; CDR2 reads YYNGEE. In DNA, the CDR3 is TGTGCCAGCAGCGCCCCGGGACAGAATTACAATGAGCAGTTCTTC. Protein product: CASSAPGQNYNEQFF.

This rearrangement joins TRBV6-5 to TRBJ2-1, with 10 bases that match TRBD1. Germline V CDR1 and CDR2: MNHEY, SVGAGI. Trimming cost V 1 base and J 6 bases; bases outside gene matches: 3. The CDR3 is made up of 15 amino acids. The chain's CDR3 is CASSYWGQGRNEQFF. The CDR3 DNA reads TGTGCCAGCAGTTACTGGGGACAGGGGCGCAATGAGCAGTTCTTC.

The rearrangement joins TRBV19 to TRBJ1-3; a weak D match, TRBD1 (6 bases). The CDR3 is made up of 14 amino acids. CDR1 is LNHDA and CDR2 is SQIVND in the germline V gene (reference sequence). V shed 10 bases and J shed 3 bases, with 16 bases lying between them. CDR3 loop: CATFTTGRGNTIYF. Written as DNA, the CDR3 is TGTGCCACCTTCACTACAGGGCGTGGAAACACCATATATTTT. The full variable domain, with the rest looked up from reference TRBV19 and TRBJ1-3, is DGGITQSPKYLFRKEGQNVTLSCEQNLNHDAMYWYRQDPGQGLRLIYYSQIVNDFQKGDIAEGYSVSREKKESFPLTVTSAQKNPTAFYLCATFTTGRGNTIYFGEGSWLTVV.

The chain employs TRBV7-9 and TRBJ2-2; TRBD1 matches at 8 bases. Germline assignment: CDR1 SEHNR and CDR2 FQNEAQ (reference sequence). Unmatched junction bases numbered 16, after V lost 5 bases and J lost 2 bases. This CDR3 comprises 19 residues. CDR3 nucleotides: TGTGCCAGCAGCCCATTAAACCTACTCAGGGGGCCTAACACCGGGGAGCTGTTTTTT. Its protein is CASSPLNLLRGPNTGELFF.

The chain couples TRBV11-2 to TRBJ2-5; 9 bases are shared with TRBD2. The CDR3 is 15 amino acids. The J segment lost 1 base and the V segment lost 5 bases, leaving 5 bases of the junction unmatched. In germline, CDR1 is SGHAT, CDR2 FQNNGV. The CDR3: CASSQTSGVQETQYF. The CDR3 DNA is TGTGCCAGCAGCCAGACTAGCGGAGTCCAAGAGACCCAGTACTTC. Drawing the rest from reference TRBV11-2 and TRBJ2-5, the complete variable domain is EAGVAQSPRYKIIEKRQSVAFWCNPISGHATLYWYQQILGQGPKLLIQFQNNGVVDDSQLPKDRFSAERLKGVDSTLKIQPAKLEDSAVYLCASSQTSGVQETQYFGPGTRLLVL.

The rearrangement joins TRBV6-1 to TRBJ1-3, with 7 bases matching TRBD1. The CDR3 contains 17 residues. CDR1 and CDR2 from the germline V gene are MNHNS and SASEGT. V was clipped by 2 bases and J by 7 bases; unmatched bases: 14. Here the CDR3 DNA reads TGTGCCAGCAGTGAATCTGCGAGACAGGGAGGAAGGAACACCATATATTTT. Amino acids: CASSESARQGGRNTIYF.

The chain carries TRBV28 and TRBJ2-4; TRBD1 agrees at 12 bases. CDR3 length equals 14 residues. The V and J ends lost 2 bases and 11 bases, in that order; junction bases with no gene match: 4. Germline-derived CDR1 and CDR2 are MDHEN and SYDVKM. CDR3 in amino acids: CASSLGTGGFFQYF. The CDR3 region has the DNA TGTGCCAGCAGTTTAGGGACAGGGGGCTTCTTTCAGTACTTC.

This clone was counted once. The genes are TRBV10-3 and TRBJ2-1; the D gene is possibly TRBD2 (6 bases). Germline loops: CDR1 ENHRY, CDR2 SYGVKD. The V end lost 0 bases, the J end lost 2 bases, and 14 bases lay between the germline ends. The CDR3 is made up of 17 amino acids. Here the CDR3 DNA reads TGTGCCATCAGTGAGTCGGGTCGGGAGAAGGCCTACAATGAGCAGTTCTTC. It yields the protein CAISESGREKAYNEQFF.

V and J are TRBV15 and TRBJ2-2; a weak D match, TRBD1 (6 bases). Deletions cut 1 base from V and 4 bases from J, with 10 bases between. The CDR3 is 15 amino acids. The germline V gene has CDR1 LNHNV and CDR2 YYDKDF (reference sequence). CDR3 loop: CATSRGGTTTGELFF. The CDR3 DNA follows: TGTGCCACCAGCAGAGGTGGGACAACCACCGGGGAGCTGTTTTTT.

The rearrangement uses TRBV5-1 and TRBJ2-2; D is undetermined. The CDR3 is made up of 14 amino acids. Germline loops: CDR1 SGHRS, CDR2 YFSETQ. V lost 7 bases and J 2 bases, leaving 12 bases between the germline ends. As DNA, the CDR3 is TGCGCCAGCTCTTTTAGAGGAAACACCGGGGAGCTGTTTTTT. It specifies CASSFRGNTGELFF.

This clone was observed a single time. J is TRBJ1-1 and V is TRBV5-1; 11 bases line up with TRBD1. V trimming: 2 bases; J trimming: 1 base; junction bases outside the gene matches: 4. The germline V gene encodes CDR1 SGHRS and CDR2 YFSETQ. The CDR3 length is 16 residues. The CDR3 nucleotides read TGCGCCAGCAGCTTTACGGGGACAGGGGGGAACACTGAAGCTTTCTTT. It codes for CASSFTGTGGNTEAFF.

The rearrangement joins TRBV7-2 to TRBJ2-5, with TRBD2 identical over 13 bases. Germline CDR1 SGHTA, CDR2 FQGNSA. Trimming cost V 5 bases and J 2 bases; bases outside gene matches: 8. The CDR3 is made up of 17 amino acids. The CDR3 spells CASSPTPGLAGQETQYF. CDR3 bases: TGTGCCAGCAGCCCTACACCGGGACTAGCGGGACAAGAGACCCAGTACTTC.

The CDR3 region has the DNA TGTGCCAGCAGCAAAACTAGCGGATACACCGGGGAGCTGTTTTTT. Amino acids: CASSKTSGYTGELFF. This sequence joins TRBV5-4 and TRBJ2-2, with 8 nucleotides matching TRBD2. The V and J ends lost 4 bases and 3 bases, in that order; junction bases with no gene match: 5. Germline V gives CDR1 SGHNT, CDR2 YYREEE (reference sequence). CDR3 length: 15 residues. The full variable domain, completed using reference TRBV5-4 and TRBJ2-2, is ETGVTQSPTHLIKTRGQQVTLRCSSQSGHNTVSWYQQALGQGPQFIFQYYREEENGRGNFPPRFSGLQFPNYSSELNVNALELDDSALYLCASSKTSGYTGELFFGEGSRLTVL.

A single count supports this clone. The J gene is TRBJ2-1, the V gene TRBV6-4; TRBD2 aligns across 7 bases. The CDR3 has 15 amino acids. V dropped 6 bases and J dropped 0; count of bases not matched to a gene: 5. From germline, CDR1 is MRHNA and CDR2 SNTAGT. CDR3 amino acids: CASSSSGNSYNEQFF. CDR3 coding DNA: TGTGCCAGCAGCTCTAGCGGTAACTCCTACAATGAGCAGTTCTTC.

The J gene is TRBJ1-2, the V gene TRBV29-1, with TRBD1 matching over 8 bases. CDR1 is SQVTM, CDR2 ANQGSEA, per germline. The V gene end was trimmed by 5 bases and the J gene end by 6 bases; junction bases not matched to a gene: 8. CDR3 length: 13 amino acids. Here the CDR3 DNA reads TGCAGCGTTCAGTACGGACAGGGCGATGGCTACACCTTC. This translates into CSVQYGQGDGYTF.

Written as DNA, the CDR3 is TGTGCCTGGAGTACCCCATTAACAGGTAGCTCCTACAATGAGCAGTTCTTC. This gives the protein CAWSTPLTGSSYNEQFF. The rearrangement joins TRBV30 to TRBJ2-1; possible D gene TRBD1, 5 bases. Germline CDR1 reads GTSNPN; CDR2 reads SVGIG (reference sequence). Trimming removed 2 bases at V and 0 bases at J, with 17 bases between. This CDR3 is 17 amino acids long.